Each of the 4 T cell receptor beta chains below was sequenced from the same sample in a study of blood T cells in healthy people across ages. Using a J-beta primer mix together with a sample-barcoded 5' primer, a second PCR was run for about 6 to 11 cycles. TCRdb re-analysed the 5' RACE reads in MiXCR, keeping a single row per CDR3 protein. The table has over 1,500,000 distinct CDR3 sequences, about two fifths seen once. Sequencing used blood. These TCRs come from a human donor in good health.

The chain couples TRBV6-5 to TRBJ2-2; unclear D gene. Germline assignment: CDR1 MNHEY and CDR2 SVGAGI. Trimming removed 8 bases from V and 2 bases from J, with 9 bases in between. This CDR3 has 13 amino acids. The CDR3 DNA reads TGTGCCAGCGAACAGCTTAACACCGGGGAGCTGTTTTTT. It is translated as CASEQLNTGELFF.

This rearrangement joins TRBV10-3 to TRBJ2-6; maybe TRBD2 (5 bases). V lost 3 bases and J 4 bases, leaving 16 bases between the germline ends. Germline V lookup: CDR1 ENHRY, CDR2 SYGVKD. The CDR3 covers 17 residues. The CDR3 nucleotides read TGTGCCATCAGTGATCGGGGAAGAGGGAGAGGGGCCAACGTCCTGACTTTC. Protein sequence: CAISDRGRGRGANVLTF.

The gene calls are TRBV6-2 or TRBV6-3 and TRBJ1-5; 7 nucleotides match TRBD1. The germline V gene has CDR1 MNHEY and CDR2 SVGEGT. J lost 5 bases, V lost 8 bases, and 9 bases had no gene match. This CDR3 has 14 amino acids. The CDR3: CASDPRGMYQPQHF. Here the CDR3 DNA reads TGTGCCAGCGATCCCAGGGGGATGTATCAGCCCCAGCATTTT.

The chain uses TRBV7-8 and TRBJ1-2, with D unresolved. This CDR3 spans 15 amino acids. CDR1 and CDR2 from the germline V gene are SGHVS and FQNEAQ. The ends were cut back, 6 bases at V and 1 base at J, with 15 bases in the middle. The CDR3, as DNA: TGTGCCAGCAGTTCGGTTGGCGGCGTTAACTATGGCTACACCTTC. Translated: CASSSVGGVNYGYTF.